This is a list of T cell receptor beta chains from one sample in a study of blood T cells in healthy people across ages. TCRdb ran MiXCR on the 5' RACE reads and lists one entry per CDR3 protein. The table shows some 890,000 distinct CDR3 sequences, with 29% occurring only once. This sample also appeared in a second study, on T cells of mothers and their children.

Sequencing was carried out using blood. All receptors come from a woman between 40 and 55 years old in good health. The CDR3 runs from the conserved cysteine through the conserved F or W. D genes are given only for firm matches.

J: TRBJ1-1; D: .; V: TRBV28; CDR3: CASSWGFWGNTEAFF
J: TRBJ1-2; D: .; V: TRBV6-5; CDR3: CASSYSGVGGYTF
J: TRBJ1-1; D: .; V: TRBV7-2; CDR3: CASSLETREAFF
J: TRBJ1-1; D: TRBD1; V: TRBV29-1; CDR3: CSVSGGRPEAFF
J: TRBJ1-5; D: .; V: TRBV7-2; CDR3: CASRLTGSYQPQHF
J: TRBJ2-5; D: .; V: TRBV4-1; CDR3: CASSQRPGRAQETQYF
J: TRBJ2-5; D: .; V: TRBV20-1; CDR3: CSTRNPQQETQYF
J: TRBJ1-2; D: TRBD1; V: TRBV3-1; CDR3: CASSQDRGRPVYGYTF
J: TRBJ2-7; D: .; V: TRBV9; CDR3: CANSPQDSYEQYF
J: TRBJ2-1; D: TRBD2; V: TRBV5-1; CDR3: CASKIVAGGSLDEQFF
J: TRBJ2-6; D: TRBD2; V: TRBV6-4; CDR3: CASSALASGSSGANVLTF
J: TRBJ1-2; D: .; V: TRBV20-1; CDR3: CSASRRSSCTF
J: TRBJ1-5; D: .; V: TRBV5-1; CDR3: CASSPNGDSFQPQHF
J: TRBJ2-1; D: .; V: TRBV20-1; CDR3: CSGDRPGSYNEQFF
J: TRBJ1-4; D: TRBD1; V: TRBV3-1; CDR3: CASSRKGTGVGNEKLFF
J: TRBJ1-1; D: TRBD1; V: TRBV9; CDR3: CASSAGKQGALLGNTEAFF
J: TRBJ2-5; D: .; V: TRBV29-1; CDR3: CSVEPRRAETQYF
J: TRBJ1-4; D: .; V: TRBV4-2; CDR3: CASSQENVDTGTNEKLFF
J: TRBJ2-5; D: .; V: TRBV2; CDR3: CASRAGASETQYF
J: TRBJ2-5; D: TRBD2; V: TRBV20-1; CDR3: CSARGEAGGPQTQYF
J: TRBJ1-2; D: .; V: TRBV3-1; CDR3: CASSQRGVGYTF
J: TRBJ2-5; D: .; V: TRBV14; CDR3: CASSQGAFRQSQETQYF
J: TRBJ1-2; D: .; V: TRBV5-4; CDR3: CASSSDDLGGYTF
J: TRBJ2-1; D: .; V: TRBV5-1; CDR3: CASSMDGGNEQFF
J: TRBJ2-5; D: .; V: TRBV29-1; CDR3: CSGKDRNQETQYF
J: TRBJ2-1; D: .; V: TRBV12-3/TRBV12-4; CDR3: CASSLLLGETQFF
J: TRBJ1-2; D: .; V: TRBV5-1; CDR3: CASKNDRGAVYGYTF
J: TRBJ1-1; D: .; V: TRBV29-1; CDR3: CSVELGPNTEAFF
J: TRBJ2-2; D: .; V: TRBV27; CDR3: CASSFGGSTGELFF
J: TRBJ2-1; D: .; V: TRBV12-3/TRBV12-4; CDR3: CASSFWNSGLSYNEQFF
J: TRBJ2-2; D: TRBD1; V: TRBV7-8; CDR3: CASSSSRTGGGAGELFF
J: TRBJ2-1; D: .; V: TRBV5-1; CDR3: CASSSRYGDEQFF
J: TRBJ2-1; D: .; V: TRBV7-2; CDR3: CASSLMRGTTYSEQFF
J: TRBJ2-1; D: .; V: TRBV7-8; CDR3: CASSQEGLGGEQFF
J: TRBJ2-3; D: .; V: TRBV7-9; CDR3: CASSFPGTNTGTQYF
J: TRBJ2-7; D: .; V: TRBV4-1; CDR3: CASSQVAGQTYEQYF
J: TRBJ2-7; D: .; V: TRBV2; CDR3: CASRPQGHEQYF
J: TRBJ2-3; D: TRBD1; V: TRBV29-1; CDR3: CSVEVSRTGKYF
J: TRBJ1-1; D: .; V: TRBV7-8; CDR3: CASSLREGLGTEAFF
J: TRBJ2-7; D: TRBD2; V: TRBV7-2; CDR3: CASSSSGGATHEQYF
J: TRBJ2-1; D: .; V: TRBV12-5; CDR3: CASGRDTLNEQFF
J: TRBJ1-2; D: TRBD1; V: TRBV28; CDR3: CASSLFGTGRPYGYTF
J: TRBJ1-1; D: .; V: TRBV9; CDR3: CASSVGPANTEAFF
J: TRBJ2-3; D: .; V: TRBV11-2; CDR3: CASSLGPPDTQYF
J: TRBJ1-4; D: .; V: TRBV5-1; CDR3: CASSLEQTNEKLFF
J: TRBJ1-5; D: .; V: TRBV15; CDR3: CATSRKVSQPQHF
J: TRBJ2-2; D: .; V: TRBV7-6; CDR3: CASSLFGGTNTGELFF
J: TRBJ2-1; D: .; V: TRBV5-6; CDR3: CASSGWNEQFF
J: TRBJ1-5; D: TRBD1; V: TRBV7-2; CDR3: CASRINRGTEPQHF
J: TRBJ2-3; D: .; V: TRBV12-3/TRBV12-4; CDR3: CASSLMGSSTDTQYF
J: TRBJ2-1; D: .; V: TRBV7-9; CDR3: CASSLAGAGGEQFF
J: TRBJ2-7; D: TRBD1; V: TRBV7-9; CDR3: CASSLPPGQANEQYF
J: TRBJ1-5; D: .; V: TRBV7-9; CDR3: CASSRPGKLQPQHF
J: TRBJ2-7; D: TRBD1; V: TRBV18; CDR3: CASSPDGTGVLYEQYF
J: .; D: .; V: TRBV5-1; CDR3: CASSVERGTTGTQYF
J: TRBJ2-6; D: .; V: TRBV29-1; CDR3: CSVVDSGANVLTF
J: TRBJ1-5; D: .; V: TRBV19; CDR3: CASSIRDSNQPQHF
J: TRBJ1-1; D: .; V: TRBV4-3; CDR3: CASSQELGQLTEAFF
J: TRBJ2-7; D: TRBD2; V: TRBV20-1; CDR3: CSARDVQGLAGGPYEQYF